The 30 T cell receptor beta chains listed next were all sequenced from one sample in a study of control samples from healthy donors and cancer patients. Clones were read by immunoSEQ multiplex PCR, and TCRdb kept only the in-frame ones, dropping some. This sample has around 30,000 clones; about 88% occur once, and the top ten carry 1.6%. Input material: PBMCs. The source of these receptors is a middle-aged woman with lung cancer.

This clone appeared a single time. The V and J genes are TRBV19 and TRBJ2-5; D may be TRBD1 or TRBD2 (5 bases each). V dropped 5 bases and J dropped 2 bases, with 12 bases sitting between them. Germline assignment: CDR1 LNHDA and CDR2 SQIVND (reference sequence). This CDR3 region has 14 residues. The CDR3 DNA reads TGTGCCAGTAGTCTCGGGACGGCTCAAGAGACCCAGTACTTC. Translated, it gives CASSLGTAQETQYF.

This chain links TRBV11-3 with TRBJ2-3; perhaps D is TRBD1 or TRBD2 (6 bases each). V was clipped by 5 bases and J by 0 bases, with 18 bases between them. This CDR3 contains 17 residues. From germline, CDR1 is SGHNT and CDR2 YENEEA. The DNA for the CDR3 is TGTGCCAGCAGCCAATTTAGGGGGGCCGGAAGCACAGATACGCAGTATTTT. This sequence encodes CASSQFRGAGSTDTQYF.

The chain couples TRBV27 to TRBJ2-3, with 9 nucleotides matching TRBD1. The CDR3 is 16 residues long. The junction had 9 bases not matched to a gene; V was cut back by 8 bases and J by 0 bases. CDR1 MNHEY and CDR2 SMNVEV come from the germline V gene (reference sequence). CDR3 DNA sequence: TGTGCCAGCTCGAAATGGACAGGGGCTAGCACAGATACGCAGTATTTT. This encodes CASSKWTGASTDTQYF.

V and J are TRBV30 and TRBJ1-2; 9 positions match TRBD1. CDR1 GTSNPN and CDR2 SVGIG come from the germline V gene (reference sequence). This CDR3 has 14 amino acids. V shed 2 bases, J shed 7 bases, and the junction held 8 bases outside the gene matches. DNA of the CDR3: TGTGCCTGGAGTTTCCGGGACAGGGAAATTGGCTACACCTTC. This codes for CAWSFRDREIGYTF.

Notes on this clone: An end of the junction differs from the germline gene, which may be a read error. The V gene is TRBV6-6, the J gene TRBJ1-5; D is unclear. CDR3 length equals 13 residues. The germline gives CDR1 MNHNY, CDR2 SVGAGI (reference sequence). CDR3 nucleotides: TGTGCCAGCAGGTACTATAGCAATCAGCCCCAGCATTTT. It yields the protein CASRYYSNQPQHF.

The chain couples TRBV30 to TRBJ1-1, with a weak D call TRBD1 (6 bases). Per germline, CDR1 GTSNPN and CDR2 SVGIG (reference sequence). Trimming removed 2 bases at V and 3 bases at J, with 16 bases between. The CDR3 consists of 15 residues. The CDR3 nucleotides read TGTGCCTGGAGTAGGGGGGGAGGATTAGACACTGAAGCTTTCTTT. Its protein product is CAWSRGGGLDTEAFF.

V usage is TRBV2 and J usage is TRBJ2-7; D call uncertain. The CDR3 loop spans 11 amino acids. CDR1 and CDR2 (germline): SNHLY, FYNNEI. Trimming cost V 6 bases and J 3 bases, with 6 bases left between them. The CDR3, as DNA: TGTGCCAGCAGGCCCCACTACGAGCAGTACTTC. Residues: CASRPHYEQYF. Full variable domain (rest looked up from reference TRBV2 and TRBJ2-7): EPEVTQTPSHQVTQMGQEVILRCVPISNHLYFYWYRQILGQKVEFLVSFYNNEISEKSEIFDDQFSVERPDGSNFTLKIRSTKLEDSAMYFCASRPHYEQYFGPGTRLTVT.

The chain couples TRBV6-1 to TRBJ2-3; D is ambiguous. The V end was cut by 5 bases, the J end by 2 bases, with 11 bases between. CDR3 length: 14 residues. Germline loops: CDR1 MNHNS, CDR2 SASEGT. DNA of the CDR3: TGTGCCAGCAGTTTTGACACACACACAGATACGCAGTATTTT. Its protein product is CASSFDTHTDTQYF.

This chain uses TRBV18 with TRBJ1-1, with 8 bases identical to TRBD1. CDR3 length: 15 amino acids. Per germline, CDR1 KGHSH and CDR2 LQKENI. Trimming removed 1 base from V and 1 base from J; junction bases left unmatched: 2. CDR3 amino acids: CASSPRTGPNTEAFF. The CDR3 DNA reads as TGTGCCAGCTCACCACGGACAGGGCCGAACACTGAAGCTTTCTTT. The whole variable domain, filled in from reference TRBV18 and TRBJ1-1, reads NAGVMQNPRHLVRRRGQEARLRCSPMKGHSHVYWYRQLPEEGLKFMVYLQKENIIDESGMPKERFSAEFPKEGPSILRIQQVVRGDSAAYFCASSPRTGPNTEAFFGQGTRLTVV.

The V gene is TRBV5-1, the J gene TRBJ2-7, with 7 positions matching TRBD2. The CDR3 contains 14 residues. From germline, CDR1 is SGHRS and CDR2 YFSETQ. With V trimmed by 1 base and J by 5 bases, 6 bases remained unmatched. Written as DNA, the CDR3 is TGCGCCAGCAGCTTGTTGCAGGGAGGGGACGAGCAGTACTTC. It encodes CASSLLQGGDEQYF.

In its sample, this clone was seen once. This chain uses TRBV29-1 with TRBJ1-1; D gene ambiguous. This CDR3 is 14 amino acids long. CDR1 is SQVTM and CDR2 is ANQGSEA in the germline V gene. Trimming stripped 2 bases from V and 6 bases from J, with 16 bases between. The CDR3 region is CSVELGIGTAEAFF. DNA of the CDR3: TGCAGCGTTGAATTGGGGATCGGTACCGCTGAAGCTTTCTTT.

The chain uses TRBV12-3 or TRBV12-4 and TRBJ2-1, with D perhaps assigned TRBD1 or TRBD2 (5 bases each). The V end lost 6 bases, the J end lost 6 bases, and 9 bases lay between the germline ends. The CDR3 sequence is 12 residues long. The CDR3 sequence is CASSPGTNEQFF. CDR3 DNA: TGTGCCAGCAGCCCGGGGACCAATGAGCAGTTCTTC.

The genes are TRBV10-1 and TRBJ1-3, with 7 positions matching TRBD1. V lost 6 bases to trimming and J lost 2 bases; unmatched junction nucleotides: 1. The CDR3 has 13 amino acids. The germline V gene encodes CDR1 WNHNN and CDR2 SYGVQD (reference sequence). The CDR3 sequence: CASSGTAGNTIYF. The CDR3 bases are TGCGCCAGCAGCGGGACAGCTGGAAACACCATATATTTT.

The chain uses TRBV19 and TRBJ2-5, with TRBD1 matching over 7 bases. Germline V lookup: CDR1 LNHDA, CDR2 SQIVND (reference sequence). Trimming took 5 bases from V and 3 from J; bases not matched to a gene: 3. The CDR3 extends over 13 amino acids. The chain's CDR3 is CASSVGTEETQYF. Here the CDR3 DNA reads TGTGCCAGTAGTGTCGGGACAGAAGAGACCCAGTACTTC.

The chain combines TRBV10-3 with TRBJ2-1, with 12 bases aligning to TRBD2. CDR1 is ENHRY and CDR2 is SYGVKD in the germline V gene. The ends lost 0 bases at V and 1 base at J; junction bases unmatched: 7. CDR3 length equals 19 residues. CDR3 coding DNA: TGTGCCATCAGTGAGTCGACTAGCGGGGGCGTCTCGTCCTACAATGAGCAGTTCTTC. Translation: CAISESTSGGVSSYNEQFF.

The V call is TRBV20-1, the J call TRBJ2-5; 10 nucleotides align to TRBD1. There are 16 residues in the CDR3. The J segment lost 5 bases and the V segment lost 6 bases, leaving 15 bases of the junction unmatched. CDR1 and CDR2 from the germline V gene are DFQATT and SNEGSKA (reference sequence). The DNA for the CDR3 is TGCAGTGCCAGTATGACAGGGGGCTTGGGAGAGGAGACCCAGTACTTC. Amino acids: CSASMTGGLGEETQYF.

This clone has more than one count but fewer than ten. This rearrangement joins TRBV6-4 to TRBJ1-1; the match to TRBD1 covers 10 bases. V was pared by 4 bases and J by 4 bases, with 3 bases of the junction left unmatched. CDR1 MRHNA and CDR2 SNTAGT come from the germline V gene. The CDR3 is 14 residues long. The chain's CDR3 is CASSAGTGATEAFF. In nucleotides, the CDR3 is TGTGCCAGCAGTGCCGGGACAGGGGCCACTGAAGCTTTCTTT.

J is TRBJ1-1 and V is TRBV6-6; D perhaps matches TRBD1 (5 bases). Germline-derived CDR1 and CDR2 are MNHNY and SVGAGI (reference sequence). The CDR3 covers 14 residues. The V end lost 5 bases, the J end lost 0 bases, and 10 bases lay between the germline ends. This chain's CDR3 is CASSGGRLNTEAFF. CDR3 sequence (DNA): TGTGCCAGCAGTGGGGGACGGTTGAACACTGAAGCTTTCTTT.

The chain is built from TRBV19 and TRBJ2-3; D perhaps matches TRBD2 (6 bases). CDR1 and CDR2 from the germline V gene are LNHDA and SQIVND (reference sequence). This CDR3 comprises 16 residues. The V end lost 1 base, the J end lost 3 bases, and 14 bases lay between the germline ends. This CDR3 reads CASSIGGVGRTDTQYF. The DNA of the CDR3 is TGTGCCAGTAGTATAGGCGGTGTAGGGAGGACAGATACGCAGTATTTT.

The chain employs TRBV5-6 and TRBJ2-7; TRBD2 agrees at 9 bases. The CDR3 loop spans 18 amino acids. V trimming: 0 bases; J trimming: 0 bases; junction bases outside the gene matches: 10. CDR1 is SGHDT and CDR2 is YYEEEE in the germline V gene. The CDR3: CASSLVGASGVPSYEQYF. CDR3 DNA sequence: TGTGCCAGCAGCTTGGTCGGGGCTAGCGGGGTTCCCTCCTACGAGCAGTACTTC. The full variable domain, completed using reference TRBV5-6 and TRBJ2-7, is DAGVTQSPTHLIKTRGQQVTLRCSPKSGHDTVSWYQQALGQGPQFIFQYYEEEERQRGNFPDRFSGHQFPNYSSELNVNALLLGDSALYLCASSLVGASGVPSYEQYFGPGTRLTVT.

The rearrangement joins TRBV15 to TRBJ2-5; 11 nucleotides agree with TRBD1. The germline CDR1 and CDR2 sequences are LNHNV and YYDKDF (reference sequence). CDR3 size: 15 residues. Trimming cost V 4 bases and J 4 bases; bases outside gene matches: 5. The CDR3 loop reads CATSKAGQGGETQYF. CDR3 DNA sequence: TGTGCCACCAGCAAGGCGGGACAGGGGGGAGAGACCCAGTACTTC.

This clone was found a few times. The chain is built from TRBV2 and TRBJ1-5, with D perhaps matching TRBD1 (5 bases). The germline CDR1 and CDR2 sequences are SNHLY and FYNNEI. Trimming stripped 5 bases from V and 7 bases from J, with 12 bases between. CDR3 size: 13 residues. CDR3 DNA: TGTGCCAGCAGTCCTCAGGGTAGCCAGCCCCAGCATTTT. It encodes CASSPQGSQPQHF.

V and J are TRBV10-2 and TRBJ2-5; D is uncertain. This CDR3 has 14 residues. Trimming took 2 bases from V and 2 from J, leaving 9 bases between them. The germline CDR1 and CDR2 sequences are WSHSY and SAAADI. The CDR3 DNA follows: TGCGCCAGCAGTGAGAATGGCAGACAAGAGACCCAGTACTTC. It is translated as CASSENGRQETQYF.

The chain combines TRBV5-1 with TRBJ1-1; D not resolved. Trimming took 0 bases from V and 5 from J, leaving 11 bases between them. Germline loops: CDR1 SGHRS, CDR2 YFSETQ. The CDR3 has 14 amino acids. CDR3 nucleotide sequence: TGCGCCAGCAGCTTGGCCGGGTATGGGACTGAAGCTTTCTTT. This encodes CASSLAGYGTEAFF.

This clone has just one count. The CDR3 region has the DNA TGTGCCATCCAGGCTAGGTCTTACAATGAGCAGTTCTTC. This gives the protein CAIQARSYNEQFF. The chain uses TRBV24-1 and TRBJ2-1; D unresolved. Germline V gene data show CDR1 as KGHDR and CDR2 as SFDVKD. V lost 11 bases and J lost 4, with 14 bases in between. The CDR3 runs to 13 residues.

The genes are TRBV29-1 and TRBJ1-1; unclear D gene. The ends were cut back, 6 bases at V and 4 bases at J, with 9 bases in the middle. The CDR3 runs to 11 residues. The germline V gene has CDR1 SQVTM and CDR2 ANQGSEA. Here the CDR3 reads CSVRRSTEAFF. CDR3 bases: TGCAGCGTCAGAAGGAGCACTGAAGCTTTCTTT.

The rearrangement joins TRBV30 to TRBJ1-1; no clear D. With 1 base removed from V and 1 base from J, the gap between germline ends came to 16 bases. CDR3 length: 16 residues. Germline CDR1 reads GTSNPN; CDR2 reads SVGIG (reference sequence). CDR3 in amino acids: CAWSGKEPTTNTEAFF. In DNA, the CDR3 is TGTGCCTGGAGTGGTAAGGAGCCAACCACGAACACTGAAGCTTTCTTT.

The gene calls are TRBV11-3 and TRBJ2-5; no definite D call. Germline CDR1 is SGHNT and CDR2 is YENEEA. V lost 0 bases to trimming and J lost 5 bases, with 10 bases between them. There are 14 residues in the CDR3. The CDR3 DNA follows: TGTGCCAGCAGCTTAGATATGGGCCGTGAGACCCAGTACTTC. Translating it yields CASSLDMGRETQYF.

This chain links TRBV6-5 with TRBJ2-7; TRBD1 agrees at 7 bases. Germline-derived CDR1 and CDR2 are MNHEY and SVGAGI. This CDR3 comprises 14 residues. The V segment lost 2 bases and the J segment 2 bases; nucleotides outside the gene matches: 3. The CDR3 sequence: CASSYRGPPYEQYF. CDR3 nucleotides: TGTGCCAGCAGTTACAGGGGGCCCCCCTACGAGCAGTACTTC.

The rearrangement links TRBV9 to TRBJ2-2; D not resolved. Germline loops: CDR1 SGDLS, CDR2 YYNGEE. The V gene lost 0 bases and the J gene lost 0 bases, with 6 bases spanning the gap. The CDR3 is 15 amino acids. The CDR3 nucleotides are TGTGCCAGCAGCGTAGGGACCACGAACACCGGGGAGCTGTTTTTT. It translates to CASSVGTTNTGELFF. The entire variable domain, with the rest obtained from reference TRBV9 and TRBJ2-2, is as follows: DSGVTQTPKHLITATGQRVTLRCSPRSGDLSVYWYQQSLDQGLQFLIQYYNGEERAKGNILERFSAQQFPDLHSELNLSSLELGDSALYFCASSVGTTNTGELFFGEGSRLTVL.